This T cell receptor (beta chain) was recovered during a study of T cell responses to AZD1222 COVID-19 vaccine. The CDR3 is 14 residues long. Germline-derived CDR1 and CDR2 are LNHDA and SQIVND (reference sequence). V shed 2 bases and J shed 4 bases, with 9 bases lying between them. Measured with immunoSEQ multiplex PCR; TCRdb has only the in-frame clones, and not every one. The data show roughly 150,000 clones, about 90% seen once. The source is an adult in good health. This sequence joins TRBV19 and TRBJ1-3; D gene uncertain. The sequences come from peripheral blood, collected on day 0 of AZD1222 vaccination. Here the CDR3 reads CASSIRGHGNTIYF. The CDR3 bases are TGTGCCAGTAGTATACGGGGTCACGGAAACACCATATATTTT.